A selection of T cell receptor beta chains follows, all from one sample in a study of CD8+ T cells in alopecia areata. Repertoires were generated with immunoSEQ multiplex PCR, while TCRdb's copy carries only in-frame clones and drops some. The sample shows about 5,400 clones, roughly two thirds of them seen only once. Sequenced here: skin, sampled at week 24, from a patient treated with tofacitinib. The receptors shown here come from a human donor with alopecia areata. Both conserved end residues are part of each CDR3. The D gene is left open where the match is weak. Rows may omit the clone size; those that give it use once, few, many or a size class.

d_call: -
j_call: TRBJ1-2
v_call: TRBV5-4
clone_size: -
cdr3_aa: CASSDGKSLGYGYTF
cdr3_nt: TGTGCCAGCAGCGACGGAAAGAGTTTAGGGTATGGCTACACCTTC

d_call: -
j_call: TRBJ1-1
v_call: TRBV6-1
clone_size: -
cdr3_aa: CASSAVFNAEAFF
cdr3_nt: TGTGCCAGCAGTGCAGTTTTTAATGCTGAAGCTTTCTTT

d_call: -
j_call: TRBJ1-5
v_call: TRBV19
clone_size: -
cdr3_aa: CASSQGGNGQPQHF
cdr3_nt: TGTGCCAGTAGTCAAGGAGGGAACGGTCAGCCCCAGCATTTT

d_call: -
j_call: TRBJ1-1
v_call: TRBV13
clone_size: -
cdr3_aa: CASSLPGSLRYNTEAFF
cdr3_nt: TGTGCCAGCAGCCTCCCGGGGAGCTTGCGATACAACACTGAAGCTTTCTTT

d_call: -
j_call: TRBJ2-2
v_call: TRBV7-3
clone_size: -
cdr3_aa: CASSLYTGDGTGELFF
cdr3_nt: TGTGCCAGCAGCTTATACACCGGGGACGGCACCGGGGAGCTGTTTTTT

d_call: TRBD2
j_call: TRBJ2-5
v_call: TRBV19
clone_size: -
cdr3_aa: CASSSSGGLSETQYF
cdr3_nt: TGTGCCAGTAGTTCTAGCGGGGGGCTGAGCGAGACCCAGTACTTC

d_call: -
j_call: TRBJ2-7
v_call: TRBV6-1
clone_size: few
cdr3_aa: CASRARFYEQYF
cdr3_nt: TGTGCCAGCAGAGCCCGGTTCTACGAGCAGTACTTC

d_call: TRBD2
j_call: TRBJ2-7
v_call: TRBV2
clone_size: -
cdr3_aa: CASSDRLAGGLLRSYEQYF
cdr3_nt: TGTGCCAGCAGTGACCGGCTAGCGGGGGGGCTGTTGAGATCCTACGAGCAGTACTTC

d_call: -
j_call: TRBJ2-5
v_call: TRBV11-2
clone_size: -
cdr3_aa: CASSLLGGRQETQYF
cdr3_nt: TGTGCCAGCAGCTTACTCGGGGGGCGCCAAGAGACCCAGTACTTC

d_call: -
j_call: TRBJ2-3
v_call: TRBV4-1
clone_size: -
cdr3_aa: CASSPPVGTDTQYF
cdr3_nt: TGCGCCAGCAGCCCACCAGTGGGCACAGATACGCAGTATTTT

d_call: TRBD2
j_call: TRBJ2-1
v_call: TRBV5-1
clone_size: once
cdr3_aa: CASSLYGGGAANEQFF
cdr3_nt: TGCGCCAGCAGCTTGTACGGCGGGGGGGCGGCGAATGAGCAGTTCTTC

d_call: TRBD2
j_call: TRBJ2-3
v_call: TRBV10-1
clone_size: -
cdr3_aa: CASSEQAGTTDTQYF
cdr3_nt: TGCGCCAGCAGTGAGCAAGCGGGGACCACAGATACGCAGTATTTT

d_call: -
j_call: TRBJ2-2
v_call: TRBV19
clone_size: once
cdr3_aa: CASSARDNTGELFF
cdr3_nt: TGTGCCAGTAGTGCACGGGACAACACCGGGGAGCTGTTTTTT

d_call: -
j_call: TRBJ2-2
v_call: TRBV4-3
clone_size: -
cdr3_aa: CASSQDRWGGRAGELFF
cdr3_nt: TGCGCCAGCAGCCAAGATCGTTGGGGAGGTCGGGCCGGGGAACTGTTTTTT

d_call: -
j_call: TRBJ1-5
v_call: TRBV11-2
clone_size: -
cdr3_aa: CASSKTGLNNQPQHF
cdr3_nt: TGTGCCAGCAGCAAGACAGGATTGAACAATCAGCCCCAGCATTTT

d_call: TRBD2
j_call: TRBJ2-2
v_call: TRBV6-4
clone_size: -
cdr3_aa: CASSVLAGDTGELFF
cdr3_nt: TGTGCCAGCAGTGTGCTAGCGGGGGACACCGGGGAGCTGTTTTTT

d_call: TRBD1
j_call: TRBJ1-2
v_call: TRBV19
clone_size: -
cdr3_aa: CASSISLTGAYGYTF
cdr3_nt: TGTGCCAGTAGTATATCTCTGACAGGGGCCTATGGCTACACCTTC

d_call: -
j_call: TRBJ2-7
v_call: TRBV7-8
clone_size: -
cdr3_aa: CASSEGLKYEQYF
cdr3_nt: TGTGCCAGCAGCGAAGGACTCAAATACGAGCAGTACTTC

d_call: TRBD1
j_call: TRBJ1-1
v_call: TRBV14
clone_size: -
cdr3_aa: CASSPGTVRAFF
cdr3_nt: TGTGCCAGCAGCCCAGGGACAGTGCGGGCTTTCTTT

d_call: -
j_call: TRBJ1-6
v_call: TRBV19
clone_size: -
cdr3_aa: CASSMGATGRGHNSPLHF
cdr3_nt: TGTGCCAGTAGTATGGGGGCTACGGGCAGGGGCCATAATTCACCCCTCCACTTT

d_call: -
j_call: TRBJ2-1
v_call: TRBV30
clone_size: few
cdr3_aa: CAWREGGRLVRSFNEQFF
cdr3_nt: TGTGCCTGGAGAGAGGGGGGCAGGTTGGTTCGTTCGTTCAATGAGCAGTTCTTC

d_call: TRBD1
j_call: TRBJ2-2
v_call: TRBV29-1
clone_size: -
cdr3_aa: CSVWTGWNTGELFF
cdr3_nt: TGCAGCGTCTGGACAGGGTGGAACACCGGGGAGCTGTTTTTT

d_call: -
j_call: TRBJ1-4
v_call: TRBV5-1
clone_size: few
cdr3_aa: CASSHLRGGVPDATNEKLFF
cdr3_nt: TGCGCCAGCAGCCACCTTAGGGGGGGCGTCCCAGATGCAACTAATGAAAAACTGTTTTTT

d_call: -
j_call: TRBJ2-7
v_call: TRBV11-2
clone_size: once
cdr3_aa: CASSGAFSYEQYF
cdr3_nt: TGTGCCAGCAGCGGGGCCTTCTCCTACGAGCAGTACTTC

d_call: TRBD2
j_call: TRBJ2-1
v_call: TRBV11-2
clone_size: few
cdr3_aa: CASSPRGLAGESYNEQFF
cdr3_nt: TGTGCCAGCAGCCCTCGCGGACTAGCGGGGGAGTCCTACAATGAGCAGTTCTTC

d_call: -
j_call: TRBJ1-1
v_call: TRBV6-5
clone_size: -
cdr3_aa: CASSRGIEAFF
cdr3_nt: TGTGCCAGCAGTAGGGGGATTGAAGCTTTCTTT

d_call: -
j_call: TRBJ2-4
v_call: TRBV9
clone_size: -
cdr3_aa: CASSVDTKNIQYF
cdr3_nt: TGTGCCAGCAGCGTAGACACCAAAAACATTCAGTACTTC

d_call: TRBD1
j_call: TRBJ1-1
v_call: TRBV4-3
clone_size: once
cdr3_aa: CASSQGGQVSFF
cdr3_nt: TGCGCCAGCAGCCAAGGAGGACAGGTCTCTTTCTTT

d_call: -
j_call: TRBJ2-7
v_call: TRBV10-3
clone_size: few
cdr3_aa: CAISRGTVQYF
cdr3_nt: TGTGCCATCAGCCGAGGGACGGTGCAGTACTTC

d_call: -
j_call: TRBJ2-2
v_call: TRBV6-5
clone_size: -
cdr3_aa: CASITGAGGELFF
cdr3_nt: TGTGCCAGCATCACGGGGGCGGGTGGGGAGCTGTTTTTT

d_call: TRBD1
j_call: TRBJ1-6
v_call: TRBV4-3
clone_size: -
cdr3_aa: CASSPRTQGAIRSPLHF
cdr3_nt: TGCGCCAGCAGCCCCCGAACCCAGGGGGCGATCAGGTCACCCCTCCACTTT

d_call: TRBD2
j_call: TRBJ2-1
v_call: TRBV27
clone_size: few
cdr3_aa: CASLASGGSSYNEQFF
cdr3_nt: TGTGCCAGCCTTGCCTCGGGGGGGAGCTCATACAATGAGCAGTTCTTC

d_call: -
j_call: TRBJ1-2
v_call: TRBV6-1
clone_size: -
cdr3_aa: CASSESQATGGYTF
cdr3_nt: TGTGCCAGCAGTGAATCCCAGGCTACGGGTGGCTACACCTTC

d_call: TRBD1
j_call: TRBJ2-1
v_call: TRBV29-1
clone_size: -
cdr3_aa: CSVAKGAGSPNNEQFF
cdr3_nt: TGCAGCGTTGCGAAGGGGGCGGGCTCCCCGAACAATGAGCAGTTCTTC

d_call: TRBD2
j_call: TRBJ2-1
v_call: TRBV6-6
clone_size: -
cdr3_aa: CASSDALGGGYNEQFF
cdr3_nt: TGTGCCAGCAGCGATGCCCTGGGCGGGGGGTACAATGAGCAGTTCTTC

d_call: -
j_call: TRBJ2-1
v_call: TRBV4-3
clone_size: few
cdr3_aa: CASSQGWASENEQFF
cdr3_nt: TGCGCCAGCAGCCAAGGCTGGGCGAGTGAGAATGAGCAGTTCTTC

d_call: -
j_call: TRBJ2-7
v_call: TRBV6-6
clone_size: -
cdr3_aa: CASSGTRDPAYEQYF
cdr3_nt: TGTGCCAGCAGTGGAACCCGGGACCCTGCCTACGAGCAGTACTTC

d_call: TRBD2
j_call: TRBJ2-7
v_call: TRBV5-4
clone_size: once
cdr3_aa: CASSIGGEGFAHEQYF
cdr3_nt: TGTGCCAGCAGCATTGGTGGGGAGGGTTTTGCCCACGAGCAGTACTTC

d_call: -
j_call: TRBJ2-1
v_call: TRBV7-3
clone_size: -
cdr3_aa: CASSPNPGAGNNEQFF
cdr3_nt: TGTGCCAGCAGCCCAAACCCGGGGGCTGGGAACAATGAGCAGTTCTTC

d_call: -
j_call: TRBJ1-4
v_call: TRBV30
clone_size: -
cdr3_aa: CAYTRQTSTNEKLFF
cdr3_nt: TGTGCCTATACCAGACAGACCTCAACTAATGAAAAACTGTTTTTT

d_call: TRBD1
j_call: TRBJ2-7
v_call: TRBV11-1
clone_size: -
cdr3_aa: CASSPYRGRSYEQYF
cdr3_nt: TGTGCCAGCAGCCCATACAGGGGGCGGTCTTACGAGCAGTACTTC

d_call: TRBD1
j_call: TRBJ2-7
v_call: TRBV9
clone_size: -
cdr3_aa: CASSVRQGGEQYF
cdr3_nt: TGTGCCAGCAGCGTAAGACAGGGTGGGGAGCAGTACTTC

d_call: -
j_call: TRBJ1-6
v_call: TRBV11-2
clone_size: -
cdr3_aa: CASSPRLGLTGNSPLHF
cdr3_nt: TGTGCCAGCAGCCCTCGTTTGGGGCTTACGGGAAATTCACCCCTCCACTTT

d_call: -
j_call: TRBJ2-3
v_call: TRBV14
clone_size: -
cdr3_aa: CASSRVTDTQYF
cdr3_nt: TGTGCCAGCAGCCGGGTGACAGATACGCAGTATTTT

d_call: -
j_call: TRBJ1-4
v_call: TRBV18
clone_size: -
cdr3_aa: CASSPKDASREKLFF
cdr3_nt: TGTGCCAGCTCACCCAAGGACGCCAGCCGAGAAAAACTGTTTTTT

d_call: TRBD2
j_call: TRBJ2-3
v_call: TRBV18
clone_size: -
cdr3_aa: CASSPPTSGGYTDTQYF
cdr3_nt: TGTGCCAGCTCACCACCGACTAGCGGGGGCTACACAGATACGCAGTATTTT

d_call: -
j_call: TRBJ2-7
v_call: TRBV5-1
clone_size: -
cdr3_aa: CASSLAGRGNDEQYF
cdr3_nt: TGCGCCAGCAGCTTGGCTGGCAGGGGTAACGACGAGCAGTACTTC

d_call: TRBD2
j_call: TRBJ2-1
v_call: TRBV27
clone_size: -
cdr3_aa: CASRPLIAGRYNEQFF
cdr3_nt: TGTGCCAGCAGGCCGCTCATAGCGGGGCGCTACAATGAGCAGTTCTTC

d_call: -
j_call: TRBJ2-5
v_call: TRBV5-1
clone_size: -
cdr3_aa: CASSHAQAQETQYF
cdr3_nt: TGCGCCAGCAGCCACGCCCAGGCTCAAGAGACCCAGTACTTC

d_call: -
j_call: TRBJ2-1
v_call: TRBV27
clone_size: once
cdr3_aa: CASSLYPTNEQFF
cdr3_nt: TGTGCCAGCAGTTTATATCCGACGAATGAGCAGTTCTTC

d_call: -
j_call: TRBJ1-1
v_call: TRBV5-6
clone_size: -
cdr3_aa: CASSLRQKNTEAFF
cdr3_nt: TGTGCCAGCAGCTTGCGGCAGAAGAACACTGAAGCTTTCTTT

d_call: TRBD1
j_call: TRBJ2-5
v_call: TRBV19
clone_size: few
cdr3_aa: CASRSSSRNRGEETQYF
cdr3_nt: TGTGCCAGTAGAAGCTCCTCTCGAAACAGGGGCGAAGAGACCCAGTACTTC